Listed here is a single TCR beta chain. This specimen belongs to a study of blood T cell repertoires in COVID-19. Turning to the study itself: Sample material is recorded as cDNA or gDNA derived from T cells, B-cell-depleted T cells, or PBMCs.

Individuals drawn from 24 US areas were about 18 to 95 years old. The study assigned cohorts using participant-reported clinical history. The length of the CDR3 is 15 residues. V was shortened by 3 bases and J by 0 bases, with 11 bases between the two germline ends. The germline gives CDR1 SGHTA, CDR2 FQGTGA. Methods used by the authors: The authors estimated nucleated cell counts from reference gene primer amplification. Method: immunoSEQ multiplex PCR; TCRdb's copy keeps in-frame clones and lacks some. Clone size and the V and J calls come from that table; the DNA yielded D and trimming. This sample carries around 300,000 clones, roughly 90% of them seen once, and the ten largest clones take less than 2%.

This sequence was found in a woman aged 55-69 years who had recovered from COVID-19. The sequenced sample was PBMCs or T cells enriched from blood (not recorded which). The chain employs TRBV7-3 and TRBJ1-1; D is possibly TRBD1 (5 bases). The CDR3 sequence is CASSLGQALNTEAFF. In DNA form, the CDR3 reads TGTGCCAGCAGCTTGGGGCAAGCCTTGAACACTGAAGCTTTCTTT.